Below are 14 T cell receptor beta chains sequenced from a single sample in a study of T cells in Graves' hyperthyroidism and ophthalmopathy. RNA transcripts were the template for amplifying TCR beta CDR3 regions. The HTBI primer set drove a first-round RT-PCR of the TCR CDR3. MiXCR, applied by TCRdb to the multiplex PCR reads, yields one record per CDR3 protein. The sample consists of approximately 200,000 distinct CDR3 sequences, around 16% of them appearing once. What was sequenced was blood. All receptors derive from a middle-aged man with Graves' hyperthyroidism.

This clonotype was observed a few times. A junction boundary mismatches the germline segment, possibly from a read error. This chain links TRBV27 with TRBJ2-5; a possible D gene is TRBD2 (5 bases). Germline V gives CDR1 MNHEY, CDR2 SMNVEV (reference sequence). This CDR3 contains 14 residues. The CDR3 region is CASSLSDYRKALHF. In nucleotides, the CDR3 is TGTGCCAGCAGTTTATCCGACTACCGGAAGGCCCTGCACTTC.

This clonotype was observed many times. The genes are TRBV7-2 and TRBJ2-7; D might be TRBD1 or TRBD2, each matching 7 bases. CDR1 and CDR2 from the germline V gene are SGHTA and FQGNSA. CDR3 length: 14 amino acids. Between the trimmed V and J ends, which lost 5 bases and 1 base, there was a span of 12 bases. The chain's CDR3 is CASSPQGGSYEQYF. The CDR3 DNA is TGTGCCAGCAGCCCCCAGGGGGGGTCCTACGAGCAGTACTTC.

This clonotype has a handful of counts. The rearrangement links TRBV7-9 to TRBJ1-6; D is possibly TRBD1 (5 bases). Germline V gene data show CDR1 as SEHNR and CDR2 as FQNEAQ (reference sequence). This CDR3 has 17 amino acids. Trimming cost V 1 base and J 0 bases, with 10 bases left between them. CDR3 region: CASSLEGVSSYNSPLHF. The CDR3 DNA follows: TGTGCCAGCAGCTTAGAAGGGGTGAGCTCCTATAATTCACCCCTCCACTTT.

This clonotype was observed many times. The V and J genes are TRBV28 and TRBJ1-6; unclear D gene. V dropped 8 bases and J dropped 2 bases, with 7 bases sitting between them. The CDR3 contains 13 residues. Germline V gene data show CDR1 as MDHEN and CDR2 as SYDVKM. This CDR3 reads CASHVTYNSPLHF. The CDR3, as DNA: TGTGCCAGCCATGTTACCTATAATTCACCCCTCCACTTT.

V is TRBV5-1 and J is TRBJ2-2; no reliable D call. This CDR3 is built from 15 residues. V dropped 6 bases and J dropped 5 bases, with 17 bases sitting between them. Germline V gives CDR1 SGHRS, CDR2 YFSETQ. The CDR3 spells CASTPAPEKTGELFF. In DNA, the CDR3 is TGCGCCAGCACCCCGGCCCCCGAGAAAACCGGGGAGCTGTTTTTT.

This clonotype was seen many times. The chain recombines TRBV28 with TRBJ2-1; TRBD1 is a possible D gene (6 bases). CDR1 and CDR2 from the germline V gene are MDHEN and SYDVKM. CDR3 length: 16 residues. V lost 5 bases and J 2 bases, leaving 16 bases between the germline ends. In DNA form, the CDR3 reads TGTGCCAGCAGTACCCTTATTTGGGACACCTACAATGAGCAGTTCTTC. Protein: CASSTLIWDTYNEQFF.

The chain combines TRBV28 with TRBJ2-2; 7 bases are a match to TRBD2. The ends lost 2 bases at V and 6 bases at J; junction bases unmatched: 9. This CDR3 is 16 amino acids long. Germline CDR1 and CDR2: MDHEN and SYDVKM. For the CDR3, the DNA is TGTGCCAGCAGTTTACTAGCGGATTCTACCCCCGGGGAGCTGTTTTTT. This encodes CASSLLADSTPGELFF.

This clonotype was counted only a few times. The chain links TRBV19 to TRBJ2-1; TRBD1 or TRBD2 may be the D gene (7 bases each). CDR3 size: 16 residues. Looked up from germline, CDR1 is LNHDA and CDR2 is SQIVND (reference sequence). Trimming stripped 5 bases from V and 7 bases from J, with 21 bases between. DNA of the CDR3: TGTGCCAGTAGTCGGACTAGAGGGGGCATGGGGAATGAGCAGTTCTTC. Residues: CASSRTRGGMGNEQFF.

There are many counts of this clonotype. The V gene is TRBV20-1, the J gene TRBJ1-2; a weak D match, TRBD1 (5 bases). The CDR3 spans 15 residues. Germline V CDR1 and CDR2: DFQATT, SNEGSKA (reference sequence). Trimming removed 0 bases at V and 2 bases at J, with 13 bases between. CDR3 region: CSARDPREGNYGYTF. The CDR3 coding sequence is TGCAGTGCTAGAGATCCAAGGGAGGGGAACTATGGCTACACCTTC.

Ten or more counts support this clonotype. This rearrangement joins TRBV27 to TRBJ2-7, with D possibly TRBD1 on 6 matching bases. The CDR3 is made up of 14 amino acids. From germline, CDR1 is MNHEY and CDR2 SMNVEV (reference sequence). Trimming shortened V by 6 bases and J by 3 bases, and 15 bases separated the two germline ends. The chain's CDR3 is CASSSTRQDYEQYF. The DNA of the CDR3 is TGTGCCAGCAGCTCCACCCGACAGGACTACGAGCAGTACTTC.

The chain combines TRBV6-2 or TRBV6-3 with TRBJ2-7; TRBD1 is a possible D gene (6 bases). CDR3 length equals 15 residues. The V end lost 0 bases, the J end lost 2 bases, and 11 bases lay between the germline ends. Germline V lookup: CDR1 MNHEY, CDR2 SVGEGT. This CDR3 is CASSYSTGTAYEQYF. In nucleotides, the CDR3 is TGTGCCAGCAGTTACTCAACAGGGACGGCCTACGAGCAGTACTTC.

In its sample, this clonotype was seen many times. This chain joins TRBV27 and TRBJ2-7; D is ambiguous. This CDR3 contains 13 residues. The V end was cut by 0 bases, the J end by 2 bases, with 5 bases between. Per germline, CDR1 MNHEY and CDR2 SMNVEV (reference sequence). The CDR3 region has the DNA TGTGCCAGCAGTTTATCGGCGACCTACGAGCAGTACTTC. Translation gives CASSLSATYEQYF.

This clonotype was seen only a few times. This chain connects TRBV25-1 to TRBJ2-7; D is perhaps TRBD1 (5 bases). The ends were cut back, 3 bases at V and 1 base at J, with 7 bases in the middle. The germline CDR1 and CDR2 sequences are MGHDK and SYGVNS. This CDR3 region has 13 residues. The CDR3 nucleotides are TGTGCCAGCAGTGATAGGGGTTCCTACGAGCAGTACTTC. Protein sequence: CASSDRGSYEQYF.

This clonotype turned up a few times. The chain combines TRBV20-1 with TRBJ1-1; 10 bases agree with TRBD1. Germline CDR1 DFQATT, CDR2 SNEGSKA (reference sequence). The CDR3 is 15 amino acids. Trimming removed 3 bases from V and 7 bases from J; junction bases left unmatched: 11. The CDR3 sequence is CSASGPGQGRREAFF. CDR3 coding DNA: TGCAGTGCTAGTGGCCCGGGACAGGGGCGGCGTGAAGCTTTCTTT.